These 19 T cell receptor beta chains originate from one sample sequenced in a study of T cells in Graves' hyperthyroidism and ophthalmopathy. TCR beta CDR3 regions were amplified from RNA transcripts. The HTBI primer set served for first-round RT-PCR of the TCR CDR3. TCRdb fed the multiplex PCR reads into MiXCR, producing one record per CDR3 protein. In the table there are 250,000 to 300,000 distinct CDR3 sequences, about a sixth of which are singletons. The sequenced material came from blood. The receptors were gathered from a woman aged 55-69 years with Graves' ophthalmopathy.

This clonotype was detected only once. With a much larger clone just one base away, this may be a read error. The V gene is TRBV30, the J gene TRBJ2-7; 7 bases line up with TRBD1. Germline loops: CDR1 GTSNPN, CDR2 SVGIG (reference sequence). CDR3 length equals 13 residues. CDR3 amino acids: CVWSATGFDEQYF. CDR3 DNA sequence: TGTGTCTGGAGCGCGACAGGGTTCGACGAGCAGTACTTC.

The CDR3 DNA follows: TGTGCCAGCAGTCCCTCCGGGACAGTCAACACCGGGGAGCTGTTTTTT. Its translation: CASSPSGTVNTGELFF. The chain couples TRBV27 to TRBJ2-2; the match to TRBD1 covers 7 bases. The V gene end was trimmed by 5 bases and the J gene end by 2 bases; junction bases not matched to a gene: 8. This CDR3 has 16 residues. Germline assignment: CDR1 MNHEY and CDR2 SMNVEV (reference sequence).

As for this clonotype: One base away lies a much larger clone, so this may be a sequencing read error. The genes are TRBV11-2 and TRBJ2-2; D is perhaps TRBD1 (6 bases). The CDR3 is 17 amino acids. From germline, CDR1 is SGHAT and CDR2 FQNNGV. The CDR3 nucleotides are TGTGCCAGCAGCTTAAGGGCAGGGGCTACGAACATCGGGGAGCTGTTTTTT. It specifies CASSLRAGATNIGELFF.

This clonotype appeared many times. This chain joins TRBV7-9 and TRBJ2-1, with a possible D match to TRBD1 (6 bases). The CDR3 totals 12 residues. Germline CDR1 SEHNR, CDR2 FQNEAQ (reference sequence). Between the trimmed V and J ends, which lost 4 bases and 7 bases, there was a span of 8 bases. The CDR3: CASSSRGNEQFF. CDR3 DNA: TGTGCCAGCAGCTCTAGGGGGAATGAGCAGTTCTTC.

The chain is built from TRBV4-1 and TRBJ1-1; D is possibly TRBD1 (5 bases). This CDR3 contains 14 residues. CDR1 and CDR2 (germline): MGHRA, YSYEKL. V lost 0 bases, J lost 3 bases, and 8 bases lay in between. CDR3 sequence (DNA): TGCGCCAGCAGCCAAGAATGGGGGTACACTGAAGCTTTCTTT. Translation: CASSQEWGYTEAFF.

This clonotype was detected ten times or more. CDR3 in amino acids: CASNGGYTNEKLFF. Here the CDR3 DNA reads TGTGCCAGCAATGGAGGGTACACTAATGAAAAACTGTTTTTT. This chain connects TRBV2 to TRBJ1-4, with no clear D. V was clipped by 7 bases and J by 2 bases, with 11 bases between them. CDR1 SNHLY and CDR2 FYNNEI come from the germline V gene. The CDR3 runs to 14 residues. The complete variable domain, with remaining parts taken from reference TRBV2 and TRBJ1-4, reads EPEVTQTPSHQVTQMGQEVILRCVPISNHLYFYWYRQILGQKVEFLVSFYNNEISEKSEIFDDQFSVERPDGSNFTLKIRSTKLEDSAMYFCASNGGYTNEKLFFGSGTQLSVL.

The V gene is TRBV20-1, the J gene TRBJ1-4; no firm D call. Germline CDR1 DFQATT, CDR2 SNEGSKA (reference sequence). Trimming left V 6 bases short and J 8 bases short, with 22 bases between. The length of the CDR3 is 15 residues. The CDR3 DNA reads as TGCAGTGCGCGGCGCAACCTTCTGGCGGGAGAAAAACTGTTTTTT. This sequence encodes CSARRNLLAGEKLFF.

The table lists this clonotype with many counts. This rearrangement joins TRBV27 to TRBJ2-1; D ambiguous. Trimming removed 6 bases at V and 2 bases at J, with 11 bases between. Germline assignment: CDR1 MNHEY and CDR2 SMNVEV (reference sequence). This CDR3 is built from 14 residues. The CDR3: CASSDRGPYNEQFF. Written as DNA, the CDR3 is TGTGCCAGCAGCGATAGAGGCCCCTACAATGAGCAGTTCTTC.

The table lists this clonotype with many counts. V usage is TRBV11-2 and J usage is TRBJ1-1; 7 bases are a match to TRBD1. The CDR3 contains 16 residues. Unmatched junction bases numbered 17, after V lost 7 bases and J lost 6 bases. Germline lookup yields CDR1 SGHAT and CDR2 FQNNGV. The CDR3: CASTHWGGRGRSEAFF. CDR3 bases: TGTGCCAGCACCCATTGGGGGGGCAGGGGGAGGTCTGAAGCTTTCTTT.

The chain uses TRBV5-6 and TRBJ1-6; 7 bases map to TRBD1. The germline gives CDR1 SGHDT, CDR2 YYEEEE. V trimming: 2 bases; J trimming: 9 bases; junction bases outside the gene matches: 5. The CDR3 spans 14 residues. The CDR3 reads CASSLQGWTSPLHF. CDR3 nucleotide sequence: TGTGCCAGCAGCTTACAGGGGTGGACTTCACCCCTCCACTTT.

This chain joins TRBV10-3 and TRBJ2-1, with 11 bases fitting TRBD2. CDR3 length: 14 residues. The ends lost 7 bases at V and 4 bases at J; junction bases unmatched: 3. CDR1 is ENHRY and CDR2 is SYGVKD in the germline V gene. Here the CDR3 reads CAINSGGAYNEQFF. The CDR3 DNA reads as TGTGCCATCAATAGCGGGGGGGCATACAATGAGCAGTTCTTC.

This clonotype appeared a few times. The chain combines TRBV20-1 with TRBJ2-1; 8 bases are shared with TRBD2. V was clipped by 5 bases and J by 10 bases; unmatched bases: 7. This CDR3 is built from 12 residues. Germline lookup yields CDR1 DFQATT and CDR2 SNEGSKA (reference sequence). The CDR3 DNA reads as TGCAGTGCTCCTAAGGTAGCGGGGGAGCAGTTCTTC. Translated, it gives CSAPKVAGEQFF.

The sample holds many counts of this clonotype. The chain uses TRBV6-2 or TRBV6-3 and TRBJ1-1; D remains ambiguous. CDR1 is MNHEY, CDR2 SVGEGT, per germline. The CDR3 totals 15 residues. V lost 2 bases, J lost 1 base, and 11 bases lay in between. This chain's CDR3 is CASSYIAYGNTEAFF. The CDR3 DNA follows: TGTGCCAGCAGTTACATTGCGTACGGGAACACTGAAGCTTTCTTT.

This clonotype was counted at least ten times. This chain uses TRBV20-1 with TRBJ2-5; a possible D gene is TRBD2 (5 bases). The CDR3 is made up of 11 amino acids. Germline CDR1 and CDR2: DFQATT and SNEGSKA (reference sequence). The V end was cut by 3 bases, the J end by 3 bases, with 5 bases between. The DNA for the CDR3 is TGCAGTGCTAGGAGGGAAGAGACCCAGTACTTC. It yields the protein CSARREETQYF.

There are many counts of this clonotype. The chain is built from TRBV3-1 and TRBJ2-5; the D is unclear. V lost 2 bases to trimming and J lost 0 bases, with 1 base between them. Looked up from germline, CDR1 is LGHDT and CDR2 is YNNKEL (reference sequence). CDR3 length: 12 residues. The CDR3 nucleotides read TGTGCCAGCAGCCAAAACCAAGAGACCCAGTACTTC. Its translation is CASSQNQETQYF.

This clonotype was counted many times. This sequence joins TRBV12-3 or TRBV12-4 and TRBJ1-1; D might be TRBD1 (5 bases). Trimming cost V 6 bases and J 5 bases, with 13 bases left between them. The CDR3 contains 13 residues. The CDR3 nucleotides read TGTGCCAGCAGACAGCAGGGTGGGACTGAAGCTTTCTTT. It encodes CASRQQGGTEAFF.

This clonotype was counted ten times or more. The chain carries TRBV20-1 and TRBJ2-7, with D maybe TRBD1 (6 bases). V gave up 1 base and J gave up 7 bases, with 17 bases separating them. The CDR3 runs 14 residues. CDR1 and CDR2 (germline): DFQATT, SNEGSKA (reference sequence). This CDR3 reads CSARGMTGGVEQYF. Here the CDR3 DNA reads TGCAGTGCTAGAGGCATGACAGGAGGTGTGGAGCAGTACTTC.

Ten or more counts support this clonotype. This chain uses TRBV7-2 with TRBJ2-7, with TRBD2 matching 9 bases. The V segment lost 1 base and the J segment 2 bases; nucleotides outside the gene matches: 3. The germline gives CDR1 SGHTA, CDR2 FQGNSA. The CDR3 is made up of 15 amino acids. The chain's CDR3 is CASSLGTSDTYEQYF. The CDR3 DNA sequence: TGTGCCAGCAGCTTAGGGACTAGCGACACCTACGAGCAGTACTTC.

This clonotype was recorded at least ten times. Here the CDR3 DNA reads TGTGCCAGCAGCCCTCGGGATAGCACAGATACGCAGTATTTT. Protein: CASSPRDSTDTQYF. This rearrangement joins TRBV13 to TRBJ2-3; D perhaps matches TRBD2 (5 bases). V lost 5 bases, J lost 0 bases, and 9 bases lay in between. Per germline, CDR1 PRHDT and CDR2 FYEKMQ (reference sequence). There are 14 residues in the CDR3.